These T cell receptor beta chains were read from a single sample in a study of blood T cells in healthy people across ages. Using its own MiXCR run on the 5' RACE reads, TCRdb lists one record per CDR3 protein. Of some 860,000 distinct CDR3 sequences listed, roughly 56% are singletons. Specimen: blood. The receptors stem from a man aged 40-49 years in good health. The CDR3 runs from the conserved cysteine through the conserved F or W. The D gene is left open where the match is weak. Not every row has a clone size; where given, it reads once, few, many or a size class.

CDR3 length,J gene,clone size,V gene,D gene,CDR3 protein,CDR3 DNA
14,TRBJ2-5,.,TRBV2,.,CASSHALGQETQYF,TGTGCCAGCAGCCATGCCCTGGGGCAAGAGACCCAGTACTTC
15,TRBJ2-3,.,TRBV23-1,.,CASSRRDPSTDTQYF,TGCGCCAGCAGTCGCCGGGACCCTAGCACAGATACGCAGTATTTT
11,TRBJ2-1,few,TRBV3-1,.,CASLGYNEQFF,TGTGCCAGTCTAGGCTACAATGAGCAGTTCTTC
14,TRBJ2-5,.,TRBV20-1,TRBD2,CSAPRTSGTETQYF,TGCAGTGCTCCCCGGACTAGCGGGACAGAGACCCAGTACTTC
16,TRBJ2-3,few,TRBV11-2,.,CASSLDLSLAADTQYF,TGTGCCAGCAGCTTAGATCTGTCGCTAGCCGCAGATACGCAGTATTTT
16,TRBJ1-6,.,TRBV7-9,.,CASSSSDSDHNSPLHF,TGTGCCAGCAGCTCCTCGGACAGCGATCATAATTCACCCCTCCACTTT
14,TRBJ2-2,.,TRBV4-1,TRBD1,CASSPRQGDGELFF,TGCGCCAGCAGCCCCAGACAGGGAGACGGGGAGCTGTTTTTT
19,TRBJ1-5,.,TRBV28,.,CASSPLAGFKVASNQPQHF,TGTGCCAGCAGTCCCCTCGCGGGATTTAAGGTTGCTAGCAATCAGCCCCAGCATTTT
15,TRBJ1-1,few,TRBV5-1,.,CASSLNLGSNTEAFF,TGCGCCAGCAGCTTGAATTTGGGTAGCAACACTGAAGCTTTCTTT
15,TRBJ1-1,.,TRBV28,.,CASSLETGRITEAFF,TGTGCCAGCAGTTTGGAAACAGGACGAATCACTGAAGCTTTCTTT
12,TRBJ2-7,.,TRBV6-6,.,CASTTGSYEQYF,TGTGCCAGCACTACTGGCTCCTACGAGCAGTACTTC
17,TRBJ2-3,few,TRBV20-1,TRBD2,CSAYSSGGQGGTDTQYF,TGCAGTGCCTACTCTAGCGGGGGGCAGGGTGGCACAGATACGCAGTATTTT
15,TRBJ1-2,few,TRBV20-1,.,CSANPGGGFLARYTF,TGCAGTGCTAACCCGGGAGGGGGGTTTCTGGCCCGCTACACCTTC
10,TRBJ2-2,.,TRBV6-5,.,CATRAGELFF,TGTGCCACCAGGGCCGGGGAGCTGTTTTTT
15,TRBJ2-4,.,TRBV6-6,TRBD1,CASLLTGTGKNIQYF,TGTGCCAGCTTATTAACCGGGACAGGGAAAAACATTCAGTACTTC
13,TRBJ1-2,.,TRBV11-1,.,CASFGVEPDGYTF,TGTGCCAGCTTCGGTGTGGAGCCCGATGGCTACACCTTC
12,TRBJ1-6,few,TRBV12-3/TRBV12-4,.,CASRIENSPLHF,TGTGCCAGCAGGATAGAAAATTCACCCCTCCACTTT
13,TRBJ2-5,.,TRBV2,.,CASSTGQVRTQYF,TGTGCCAGCAGTACCGGACAAGTTCGGACCCAGTACTTC
15,TRBJ2-3,.,TRBV5-5,TRBD2,CASSWRGVNTDTQYF,TGTGCCAGCAGCTGGCGGGGGGTAAACACAGATACGCAGTATTTT
14,TRBJ2-7,.,TRBV12-3/TRBV12-4,.,CASSSNGRVYEQYF,TGTGCCAGCAGTTCAAACGGACGGGTCTACGAGCAGTACTTC
15,TRBJ2-5,.,TRBV4-3,.,CASSQDGRSQETQYF,TGCGCCAGCAGCCAAGATGGGCGGAGCCAAGAGACCCAGTACTTC
20,TRBJ1-4,few,TRBV7-9,TRBD1,CASSPLLGQGERSPNEKLFF,TGTGCCAGCAGCCCCCTCCTCGGACAGGGGGAGAGGAGTCCTAATGAAAAACTGTTTTTT
12,TRBJ1-1,few,TRBV7-9,.,CASSLGGGGAFF,TGTGCCAGCAGCTTAGGGGGAGGCGGAGCTTTCTTT
18,TRBJ2-1,.,TRBV6-2/TRBV6-3,.,CASRDRGSVQRQRNEQFF,TGTGCCAGCCGCGATAGGGGAAGCGTCCAAAGGCAACGCAATGAGCAGTTCTTC
16,TRBJ2-1,.,TRBV14,TRBD1,CASSQRGTGQFDEQFF,TGTGCCAGCAGCCAGCGAGGGACAGGGCAGTTCGATGAGCAGTTCTTC
14,TRBJ1-2,.,TRBV16,.,CASSQSLGFGGYTF,TGTGCCAGCAGCCAATCGTTGGGGTTCGGAGGCTACACCTTC
11,TRBJ2-7,.,TRBV29-1,.,CSGASYNEQYF,TGCAGCGGGGCCTCCTACAATGAGCAGTACTTC
15,TRBJ2-5,.,TRBV7-2,.,CASSRVGGANNEQYF,TGTGCCAGCAGTCGAGTCGGGGGCGCGAACAATGAGCAGTACTTC
14,TRBJ1-2,.,TRBV29-1,.,CSVEGGGGVGGYTF,TGCAGCGTTGAAGGGGGAGGAGGGGTGGGTGGCTACACCTTC
16,TRBJ1-2,.,TRBV2,TRBD1,CASSKALGDSFYGYTF,TGTGCCAGCAGTAAGGCCCTGGGGGACAGCTTCTATGGCTACACCTTC
13,TRBJ2-3,few,TRBV2,.,CASVSGYTDTQYF,TGTGCCAGCGTTAGCGGCTACACAGATACGCAGTATTTT
13,TRBJ1-2,.,TRBV20-1,.,CSAVPPAGYGYTF,TGCAGTGCTGTGCCCCCGGCCGGCTATGGCTACACCTTC
13,TRBJ2-1,.,TRBV5-1,.,CASSLYLGETQFF,TGCGCCAGCAGCTTGTACCTTGGGGAGACCCAGTTCTTC
14,TRBJ2-1,.,TRBV20-1,.,CSAPTGRDYNEQFF,TGCAGTGCTCCAACAGGGCGGGACTACAATGAGCAGTTCTTC
14,TRBJ1-1,.,TRBV5-1,.,CASKLAGGRAEAFF,TGCGCCAGCAAGCTTGCCGGGGGGAGGGCTGAAGCTTTCTTT
13,TRBJ1-2,once,TRBV25-1,.,CASSEPGNYGYTF,TGTGCCAGCAGTGAACCGGGTAACTATGGCTACACCTTC
13,TRBJ2-1,.,TRBV6-2/TRBV6-3,.,CASTGGPNNEQFF,TGTGCCAGCACCGGAGGACCGAACAATGAGCAGTTCTTC
17,TRBJ2-3,.,TRBV4-2,.,CASSQNPSGPSTDTQYF,TGTGCCAGCAGCCAGAACCCCAGCGGTCCTAGCACAGATACGCAGTATTTT
16,TRBJ1-4,.,TRBV7-9,TRBD1,CASSIRQGAAGEKPFF,TGTGCCAGCAGCATAAGACAGGGGGCCGCGGGAGAAAAACCGTTTTTT
12,TRBJ2-7,.,TRBV28,.,CASSLSIDEQYF,TGTGCCAGCAGTCTCAGTATTGACGAGCAGTACTTC
12,TRBJ1-5,once,TRBV20-1,.,CSARDINQPQHF,TGCAGTGCTAGAGACATTAATCAGCCCCAGCATTTT
15,TRBJ2-1,.,TRBV5-1,.,CASSLSLTSGYEQFF,TGCGCCAGCAGCTTGAGTTTGACTAGTGGGTATGAGCAGTTCTTC
16,TRBJ2-1,few,TRBV6-5,.,CASSYSSRALSNEQFF,TGTGCCAGCAGTTACTCGTCCAGGGCCCTTAGCAATGAGCAGTTCTTC
15,TRBJ2-7,.,TRBV7-2,TRBD1,CASSLGPGGAWEQYF,TGTGCCAGCAGCCTAGGGCCAGGGGGCGCGTGGGAGCAGTACTTC
14,TRBJ1-1,.,TRBV2,TRBD1,CASSQQGMNTEAFF,TGTGCCAGCAGTCAACAGGGGATGAACACTGAAGCTTTCTTT
15,TRBJ2-1,few,TRBV20-1,.,CSADDYSGSYNEQFF,TGCAGTGCCGACGACTATAGCGGCTCCTACAATGAGCAGTTCTTC
15,TRBJ2-7,.,TRBV7-9,TRBD2,CASSLLAGDTYEQYF,TGTGCCAGCAGCTTGCTAGCGGGAGACACCTACGAGCAGTACTTC
15,TRBJ2-7,.,TRBV7-6,.,CASSLPQILNYEQYF,TGTGCCAGCAGCCTTCCACAGATCTTAAACTACGAGCAGTACTTC
15,TRBJ2-7,.,TRBV18,TRBD1,CAGSLDRNDGNEQYF,TGTGCCGGCTCACTGGACAGGAACGATGGCAATGAGCAGTACTTC
13,TRBJ2-4,few,TRBV5-1,.,CASSPGQRNEQYF,TGCGCCAGCAGCCCTGGACAGCGAAATGAGCAGTACTTC